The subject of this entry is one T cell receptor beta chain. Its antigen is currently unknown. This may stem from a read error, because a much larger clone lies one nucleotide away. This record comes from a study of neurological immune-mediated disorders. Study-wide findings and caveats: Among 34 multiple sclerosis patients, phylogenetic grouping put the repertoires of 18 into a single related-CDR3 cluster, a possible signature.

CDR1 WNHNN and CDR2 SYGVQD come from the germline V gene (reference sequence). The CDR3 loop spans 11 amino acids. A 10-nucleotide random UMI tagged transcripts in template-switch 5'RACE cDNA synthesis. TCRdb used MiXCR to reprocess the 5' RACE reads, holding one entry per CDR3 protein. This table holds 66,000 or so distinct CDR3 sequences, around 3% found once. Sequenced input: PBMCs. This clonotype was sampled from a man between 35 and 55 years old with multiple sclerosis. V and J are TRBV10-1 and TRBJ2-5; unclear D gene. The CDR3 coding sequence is TGCGACACTGGGAACGGCGAGACCCAGTACTTC. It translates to CDTGNGETQYF.